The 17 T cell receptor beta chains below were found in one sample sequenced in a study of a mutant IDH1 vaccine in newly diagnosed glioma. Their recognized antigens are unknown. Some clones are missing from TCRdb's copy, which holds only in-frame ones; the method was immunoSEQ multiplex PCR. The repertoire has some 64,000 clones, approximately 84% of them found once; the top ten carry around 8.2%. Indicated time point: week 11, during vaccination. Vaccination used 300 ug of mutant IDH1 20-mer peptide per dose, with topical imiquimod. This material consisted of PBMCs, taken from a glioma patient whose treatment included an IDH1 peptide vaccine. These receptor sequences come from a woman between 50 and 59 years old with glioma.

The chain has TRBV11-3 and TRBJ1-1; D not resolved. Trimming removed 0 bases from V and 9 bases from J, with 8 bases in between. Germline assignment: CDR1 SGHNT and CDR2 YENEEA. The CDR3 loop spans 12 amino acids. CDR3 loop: CASSLESMKAFF. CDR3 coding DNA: TGTGCCAGCAGCTTAGAATCCATGAAAGCTTTCTTT.

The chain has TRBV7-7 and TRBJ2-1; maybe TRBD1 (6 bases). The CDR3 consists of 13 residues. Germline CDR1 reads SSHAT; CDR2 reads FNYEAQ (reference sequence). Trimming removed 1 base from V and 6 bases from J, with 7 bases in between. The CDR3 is CASSLGGPNEQFF. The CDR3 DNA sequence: TGTGCCAGCAGCTTAGGGGGGCCCAATGAGCAGTTCTTC.

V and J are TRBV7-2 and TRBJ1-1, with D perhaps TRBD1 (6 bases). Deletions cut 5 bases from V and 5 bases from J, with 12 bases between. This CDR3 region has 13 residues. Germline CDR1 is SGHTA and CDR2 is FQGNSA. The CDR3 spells CASSRGTGTEAFF. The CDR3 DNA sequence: TGTGCCAGCAGCAGAGGCACAGGGACTGAAGCTTTCTTT.

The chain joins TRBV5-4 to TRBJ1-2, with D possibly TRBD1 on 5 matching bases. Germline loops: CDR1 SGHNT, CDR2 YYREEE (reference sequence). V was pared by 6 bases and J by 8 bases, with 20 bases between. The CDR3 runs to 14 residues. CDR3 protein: CASTTRTLAQGYTF. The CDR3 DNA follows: TGTGCCAGCACCACAAGGACACTTGCACAGGGCTACACCTTC.

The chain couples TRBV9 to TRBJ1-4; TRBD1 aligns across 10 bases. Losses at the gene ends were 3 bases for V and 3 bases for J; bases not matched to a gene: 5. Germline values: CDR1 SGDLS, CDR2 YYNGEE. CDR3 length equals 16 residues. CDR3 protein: CASSAGQGIANEKLFF. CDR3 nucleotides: TGTGCCAGCAGCGCGGGACAGGGGATCGCTAATGAAAAACTGTTTTTT.

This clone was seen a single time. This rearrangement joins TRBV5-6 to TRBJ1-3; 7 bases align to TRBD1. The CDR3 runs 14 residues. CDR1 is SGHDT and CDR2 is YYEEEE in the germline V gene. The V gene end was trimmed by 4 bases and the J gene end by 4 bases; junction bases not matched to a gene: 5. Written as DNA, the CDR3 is TGTGCCAGCAGCCCAAACAGGGGCGGAAACACCATATATTTT. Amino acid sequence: CASSPNRGGNTIYF.

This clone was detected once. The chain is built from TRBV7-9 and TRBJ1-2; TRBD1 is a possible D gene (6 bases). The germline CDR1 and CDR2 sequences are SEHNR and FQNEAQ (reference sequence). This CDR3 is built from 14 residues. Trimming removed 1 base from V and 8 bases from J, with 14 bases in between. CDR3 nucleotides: TGTGCCAGCAGCTTAGGGACGAGGGGGGAAGGCTACACCTTC. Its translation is CASSLGTRGEGYTF.

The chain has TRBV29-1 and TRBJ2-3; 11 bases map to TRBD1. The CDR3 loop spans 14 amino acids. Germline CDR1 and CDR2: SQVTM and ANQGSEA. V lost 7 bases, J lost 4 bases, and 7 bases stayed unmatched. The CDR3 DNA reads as TGCAGCGCCCTCGGGACAGGGGGACCAGATACGCAGTATTTT. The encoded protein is CSALGTGGPDTQYF.

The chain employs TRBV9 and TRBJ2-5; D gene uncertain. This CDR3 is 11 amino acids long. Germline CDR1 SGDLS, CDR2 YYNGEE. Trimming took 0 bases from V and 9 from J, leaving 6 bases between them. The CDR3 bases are TGTGCCAGCAGCGTAGGGCAGGCCCAGTACTTC. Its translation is CASSVGQAQYF.

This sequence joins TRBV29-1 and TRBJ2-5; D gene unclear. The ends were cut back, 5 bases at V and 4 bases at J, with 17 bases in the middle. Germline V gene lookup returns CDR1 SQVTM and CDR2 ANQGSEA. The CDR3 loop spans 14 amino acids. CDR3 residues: CSVPNLARGETQYF. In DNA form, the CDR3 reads TGCAGCGTTCCCAACCTGGCCCGCGGAGAGACCCAGTACTTC.

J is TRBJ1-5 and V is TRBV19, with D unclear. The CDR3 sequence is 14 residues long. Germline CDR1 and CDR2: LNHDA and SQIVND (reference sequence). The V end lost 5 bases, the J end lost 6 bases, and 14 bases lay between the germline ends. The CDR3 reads CASSQDGLVQPQHF. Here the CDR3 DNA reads TGTGCCAGTAGTCAAGACGGGCTTGTTCAGCCCCAGCATTTT.

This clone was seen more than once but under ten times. The CDR3 DNA reads TGTGCCAGCAGCTTGGCTGGGGGCTCTTGGAATGAGCAGTTCTTC. Encoded protein: CASSLAGGSWNEQFF. The V gene is TRBV5-4, the J gene TRBJ2-1; D perhaps matches TRBD1 (6 bases). The germline V gene encodes CDR1 SGHNT and CDR2 YYREEE (reference sequence). The length of the CDR3 is 15 residues. V dropped 0 bases and J dropped 7 bases, with 14 bases sitting between them.

The chain's CDR3 is CASSRGGDRSNYGYTF. DNA of the CDR3: TGCGCCAGCAGCAGAGGTGGGGACAGGAGCAACTATGGCTACACCTTC. This chain connects TRBV5-1 to TRBJ1-2, with 8 nucleotides matching TRBD1. CDR3 length: 16 residues. With V trimmed by 4 bases and J by 2 bases, 10 bases remained unmatched. Germline-derived CDR1 and CDR2 are SGHRS and YFSETQ.

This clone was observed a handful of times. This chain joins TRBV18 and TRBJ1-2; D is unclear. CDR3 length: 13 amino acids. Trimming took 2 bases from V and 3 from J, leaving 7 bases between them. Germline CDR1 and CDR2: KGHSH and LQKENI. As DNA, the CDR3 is TGTGCCAGCTCACCAGGGGAGGACTATGGCTACACCTTC. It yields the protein CASSPGEDYGYTF.

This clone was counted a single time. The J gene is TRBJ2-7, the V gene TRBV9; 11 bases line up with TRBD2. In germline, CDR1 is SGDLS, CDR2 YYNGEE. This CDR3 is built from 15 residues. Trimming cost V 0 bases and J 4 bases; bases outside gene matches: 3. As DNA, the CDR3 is TGTGCCAGCAGCGTAGTGGCTAGCGGGGGGTACGAGCAGTACTTC. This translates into CASSVVASGGYEQYF.

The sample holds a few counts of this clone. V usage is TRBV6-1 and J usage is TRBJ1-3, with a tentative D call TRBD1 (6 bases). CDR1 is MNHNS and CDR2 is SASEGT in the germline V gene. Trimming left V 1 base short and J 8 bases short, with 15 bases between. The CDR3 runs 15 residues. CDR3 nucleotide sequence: TGTGCCAGCAGTGAAGGCAGGGGTACAGGGCACACCATATATTTT. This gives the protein CASSEGRGTGHTIYF.

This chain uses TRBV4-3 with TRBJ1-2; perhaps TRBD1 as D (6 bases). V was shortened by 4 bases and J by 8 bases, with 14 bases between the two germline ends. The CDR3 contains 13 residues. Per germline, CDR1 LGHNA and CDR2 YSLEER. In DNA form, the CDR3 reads TGCGCCAGCAGCCTAGGGGGATATGACGGCTACACCTTC. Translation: CASSLGGYDGYTF.